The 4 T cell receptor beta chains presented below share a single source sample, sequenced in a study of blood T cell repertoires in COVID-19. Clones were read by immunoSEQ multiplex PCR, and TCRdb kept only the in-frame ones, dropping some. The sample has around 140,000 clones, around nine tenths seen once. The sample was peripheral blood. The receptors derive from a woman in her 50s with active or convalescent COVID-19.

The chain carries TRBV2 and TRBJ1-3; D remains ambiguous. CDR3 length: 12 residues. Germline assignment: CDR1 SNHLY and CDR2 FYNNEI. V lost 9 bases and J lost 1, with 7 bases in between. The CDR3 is CARKQSGNTIYF. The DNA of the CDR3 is TGTGCCAGGAAACAATCTGGAAACACCATATATTTT.

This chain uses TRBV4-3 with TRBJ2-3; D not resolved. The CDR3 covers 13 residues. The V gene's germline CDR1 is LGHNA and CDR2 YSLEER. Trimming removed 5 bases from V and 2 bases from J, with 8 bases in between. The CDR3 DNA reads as TGCGCCAGCAGCGGGCAAACCACAGATACGCAGTATTTT. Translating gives CASSGQTTDTQYF.

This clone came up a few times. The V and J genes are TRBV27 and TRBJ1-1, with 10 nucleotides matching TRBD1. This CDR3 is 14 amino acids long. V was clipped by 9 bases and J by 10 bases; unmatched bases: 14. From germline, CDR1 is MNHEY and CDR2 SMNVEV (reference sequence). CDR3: CASWGPGQGFVAFF. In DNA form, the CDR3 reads TGTGCCAGTTGGGGTCCGGGACAGGGGTTTGTAGCTTTCTTT.

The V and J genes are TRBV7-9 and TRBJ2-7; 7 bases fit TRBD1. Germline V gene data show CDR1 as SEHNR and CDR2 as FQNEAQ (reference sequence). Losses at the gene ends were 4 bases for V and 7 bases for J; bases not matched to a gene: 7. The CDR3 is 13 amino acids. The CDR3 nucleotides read TGTGCCAGCAGCTCACGGGACAGTCGGGAGCAGTACTTC. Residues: CASSSRDSREQYF.